This T cell receptor beta chain was obtained from a study of cytomegalovirus exposure and HLA in healthy donors. This CDR3 has 15 amino acids. The V segment lost 7 bases and the J segment 0 bases; nucleotides outside the gene matches: 4. CDR1 and CDR2 from the germline V gene are ENHRY and SYGVKD. The PCR used 60 Vbeta and 13 Jbeta primers. Clones were sequenced by immunoSEQ multiplex PCR, and TCRdb holds only the in-frame ones, with some missing. This table holds approximately 180,000 clones, about 73% found once. This sequence originates from a woman in her fifties or sixties in good health and CMV-seropositive. Source material: PBMCs. The V call is TRBV10-3, the J call TRBJ2-1; TRBD2 aligns across 9 bases. CDR3 region: CAIKRTSDSYNEQFF. The CDR3 DNA follows: TGTGCCATCAAAAGGACTAGCGACTCCTACAATGAGCAGTTCTTC.